This T cell receptor (beta chain) was sequenced during a study of blood T cells in healthy people across ages. Whole-study results and caveats: Lack of knowledge of donor CMV status possibly confounded expanded clonotype changes. Unsorted PBMC input precluded a conclusive naive versus antigen-experienced comparison.

This CDR3 spans 14 amino acids. Deletions cut 4 bases from V and 10 bases from J, with 14 bases between. CDR1 is ENHRY and CDR2 is SYGVKD in the germline V gene. In regard to this clonotype: Its antigen is currently unknown.

For the second PCR, which ran for 7 to 11 cycles, a sample-barcoded 5' primer and a J-beta primer mix were used. TCRdb used MiXCR to reprocess the 5' RACE reads, holding one entry per CDR3 protein. The data contain 1.5 million to 2 million distinct CDR3 sequences, 28% of them seen just once; the ten biggest clones take up less than 9.5%. The gene calls are TRBV10-3 and TRBJ1-6; D may be TRBD1 (5 bases). Specimen: blood. The sequence was collected from a woman aged 30 to 39 in good health. CDR3 nucleotide sequence: TGTGCCATCAGTGTTGCGGGGCGAGGGTCACCCCTCCACTTT. It encodes CAISVAGRGSPLHF.